The 26 T cell receptor beta chains below come from one sample, sequenced in a study of T cells in localized non-small cell lung cancer. Assay: immunoSEQ multiplex PCR; the TCRdb copy retains only in-frame clones and omits some. This table holds roughly 30,000 clones, approximately 90% found once. Sequenced material: peripheral blood mononuclear cells, taken before any cancer treatment. The receptors were sampled from a woman aged 35-70 years with stage III lung adenocarcinoma.

In this sample, this clone turned up a few times. This chain joins TRBV4-1 and TRBJ2-7; maybe TRBD2 (5 bases). The V end lost 0 bases, the J end lost 2 bases, and 11 bases lay between the germline ends. The CDR3 has 15 amino acids. Germline V gene sequence: CDR1 MGHRA, CDR2 YSYEKL. CDR3 protein: CASSQEIAGPYEQYF. The CDR3 DNA reads TGCGCCAGCAGCCAAGAAATCGCGGGTCCCTACGAGCAGTACTTC.

J is TRBJ2-2 and V is TRBV19; D is undetermined. V was pared by 5 bases and J by 0 bases, with 16 bases between. From germline, CDR1 is LNHDA and CDR2 SQIVND (reference sequence). This CDR3 spans 17 amino acids. This chain's CDR3 is CASSRLGGNSNTGELFF. The CDR3 DNA reads as TGTGCCAGTAGTCGCCTGGGCGGCAATTCGAACACCGGGGAGCTGTTTTTT.

The chain has TRBV6-6 and TRBJ2-2, with D possibly being TRBD1 or TRBD2 (6 bases each). The CDR3 loop spans 16 amino acids. Germline V CDR1 and CDR2: MNHNY, SVGAGI (reference sequence). The V end lost 5 bases, the J end lost 5 bases, and 18 bases lay between the germline ends. This chain's CDR3 is CASSRLEGGLTGELFF. The CDR3 DNA reads TGTGCCAGCAGTCGGCTTGAGGGGGGCCTTACCGGGGAGCTGTTTTTT.

The gene calls are TRBV4-1 and TRBJ1-2; D remains unclear. The CDR3 is made up of 13 amino acids. Germline assignment: CDR1 MGHRA and CDR2 YSYEKL. Deletions cut 2 bases from V and 6 bases from J, with 10 bases between. CDR3 sequence reads: CASSQNSWNGYTF. For the CDR3, the DNA is TGCGCCAGCAGCCAAAACAGCTGGAATGGCTACACCTTC.

The chain recombines TRBV19 with TRBJ2-1, with a tentative D call TRBD1 (6 bases). The CDR3 sequence is 13 residues long. V lost 6 bases and J 10 bases, leaving 16 bases between the germline ends. The germline gives CDR1 LNHDA, CDR2 SQIVND (reference sequence). The CDR3: CASSSLGGPEQFF. CDR3 DNA: TGTGCCAGTAGCTCACTTGGGGGCCCGGAGCAGTTCTTC.

This chain joins TRBV7-3 and TRBJ1-2; D is undetermined. Germline V gene sequence: CDR1 SGHTA, CDR2 FQGTGA. The V gene lost 4 bases and the J gene lost 4 bases, with 13 bases spanning the gap. This CDR3 has 14 amino acids. The CDR3 is CASSSTPGSYGYTF. CDR3 DNA: TGTGCCAGCAGCTCAACCCCGGGGAGCTATGGCTACACCTTC.

The CDR3 DNA sequence: TGTGCCAGCAGCTTAGCGGGAGGGAGGGATGAGCAGTTCTTC. Amino acid sequence: CASSLAGGRDEQFF. J is TRBJ2-1 and V is TRBV7-8; 7 bases match TRBD2. Unmatched junction bases numbered 4, after V lost 0 bases and J lost 8 bases. The CDR3 runs to 14 residues. CDR1 and CDR2 (germline): SGHVS, FQNEAQ.

The chain is built from TRBV5-6 and TRBJ2-3; 12 positions agree with TRBD2. J gave up 2 bases and V 4 bases, and 5 bases lay outside the gene matches. Germline CDR1 SGHDT, CDR2 YYEEEE. This CDR3 region has 16 residues. In DNA form, the CDR3 reads TGTGCCAGCAGCCAAGGACTAGCGGGATTCACAGATACGCAGTATTTT. Translation: CASSQGLAGFTDTQYF.

The chain links TRBV10-3 to TRBJ1-5; D unresolved. Trimming removed 10 bases at V and 2 bases at J, with 12 bases between. The CDR3 runs 13 residues. The germline CDR1 and CDR2 sequences are ENHRY and SYGVKD. CDR3 nucleotide sequence: TGTGCCACCGCTGGTCCAGGCAATCAGCCCCAGCATTTT. The encoded protein is CATAGPGNQPQHF.

The chain carries TRBV6-1 and TRBJ1-6; D unresolved. CDR3 length: 15 residues. Between the trimmed V and J ends, which lost 1 base and 10 bases, there was a span of 14 bases. Germline loops: CDR1 MNHNS, CDR2 SASEGT. For the CDR3, the DNA is TGTGCCAGCAGTGAAGAACGGCCAGCGGTCTCACCCCTCCACTTT. Protein product: CASSEERPAVSPLHF.

This clone is a singleton in its sample. Other DNA sequences from this sample encode an identical CDR3 as well. The rearrangement uses TRBV18 and TRBJ1-3; TRBD1 agrees at 8 bases. The V gene end was trimmed by 1 base and the J gene end by 4 bases; junction bases not matched to a gene: 3. The CDR3 length is 15 residues. Germline V CDR1 and CDR2: KGHSH, LQKENI. The CDR3: CASSPLQGEGNTIYF. The CDR3, as DNA: TGTGCCAGCTCACCACTACAGGGGGAAGGAAACACCATATATTTT.

This chain joins TRBV7-9 and TRBJ1-2; 8 nucleotides align to TRBD1. The CDR3 runs to 15 residues. V trimming: 5 bases; J trimming: 7 bases; junction bases outside the gene matches: 12. Germline assignment: CDR1 SEHNR and CDR2 FQNEAQ (reference sequence). The CDR3 coding sequence is TGTGCCAGCAGCCCCTTGGACAGGGAGAGGGTTGGCTACACCTTC. This gives the protein CASSPLDRERVGYTF.

This chain uses TRBV28 with TRBJ1-2; 8 nucleotides agree with TRBD1. J gave up 4 bases and V 5 bases, and 6 bases lay outside the gene matches. The CDR3 runs to 14 residues. In germline, CDR1 is MDHEN, CDR2 SYDVKM. CDR3 residues: CASSATGAPYGYTF. As DNA, the CDR3 is TGTGCCAGCAGTGCGACAGGGGCACCCTATGGCTACACCTTC.

The rearrangement joins TRBV9 to TRBJ2-1; no definite D call. The CDR3 sequence is 11 residues long. Trimming shortened V by 3 bases and J by 6 bases, and 4 bases separated the two germline ends. Germline CDR1 and CDR2: SGDLS and YYNGEE. The CDR3: CASSALNEQFF. In nucleotides, the CDR3 is TGTGCCAGCAGCGCACTCAATGAGCAGTTCTTC.

The genes are TRBV10-3 and TRBJ2-2; 8 nucleotides match TRBD1. The ends lost 3 bases at V and 1 base at J; junction bases unmatched: 7. The CDR3 runs 17 residues. Germline V gene data show CDR1 as ENHRY and CDR2 as SYGVKD. The CDR3 nucleotides are TGTGCCATCAGTGACCTCAGGGGACAGGTGAACACCGGGGAGCTGTTTTTT. Translating it yields CAISDLRGQVNTGELFF.

This clone was picked up one time. The chain links TRBV5-5 to TRBJ1-2, with D perhaps TRBD1 (6 bases). Trimming pared 4 bases from V and 7 bases from J, leaving 20 bases between. Germline loops: CDR1 SGHKS, CDR2 YYEKEE (reference sequence). The CDR3 is 15 amino acids. The CDR3 sequence is CASSRDEGGSGGYTF. The CDR3 DNA reads TGTGCCAGCAGCAGGGACGAAGGGGGGTCAGGTGGCTACACCTTC.

The chain uses TRBV7-3 and TRBJ2-2; D is uncertain. Germline-derived CDR1 and CDR2 are SGHTA and FQGTGA. CDR3 length equals 14 residues. With 5 bases removed from V and 0 bases from J, the gap between germline ends came to 7 bases. The CDR3: CASSPSPNTGELFF. CDR3 bases: TGTGCCAGCAGCCCCTCACCGAACACCGGGGAGCTGTTTTTT.

V is TRBV2 and J is TRBJ2-6; 10 bases fit TRBD2. Germline loops: CDR1 SNHLY, CDR2 FYNNEI. CDR3 length: 18 amino acids. Germline trimming cut 5 bases from V and 0 bases from J; bases unmatched to any gene: 7. Here the CDR3 DNA reads TGTGCCAGCAGTTTAGGACTAGCGGTTCCCTCTGGGGCCAACGTCCTGACTTTC. Amino acid sequence: CASSLGLAVPSGANVLTF.

Remarks on this clone: Additional DNA sequences in this sample encode the identical CDR3. This chain uses TRBV5-4 with TRBJ2-1; 12 bases fit TRBD2. The CDR3 has 15 residues. Germline CDR1 is SGHNT and CDR2 is YYREEE (reference sequence). With 3 bases clipped from V and 5 bases from J, the junction kept 3 bases outside the gene matches. In nucleotides, the CDR3 is TGTGCCAGCAGCTCCGCTAGCGGGGGGGACAATGAGCAGTTCTTC. It yields the protein CASSSASGGDNEQFF.

The CDR3 DNA reads TGTGCCTGGGGACGGGGCCTTAATGAAAAACTGTTTTTT. This codes for CAWGRGLNEKLFF. The rearrangement uses TRBV30 and TRBJ1-4; tentative D call: TRBD1 (5 bases). The CDR3 is made up of 13 amino acids. V dropped 5 bases and J dropped 4 bases, with 11 bases sitting between them. Per the germline V gene, CDR1 is GTSNPN and CDR2 is SVGIG (reference sequence).

For the CDR3, the DNA is TGTGCCAGCAGCTTAACCCCCGCGACAGGAAACACTGAAGCTTTCTTT. This sequence encodes CASSLTPATGNTEAFF. The chain combines TRBV7-3 with TRBJ1-1, with a tentative D call TRBD1 (6 bases). The CDR3 contains 16 residues. Germline assignment: CDR1 SGHTA and CDR2 FQGTGA. The germline V and J ends were trimmed by 0 bases and 2 bases, with 13 bases remaining between them.

The J gene is TRBJ2-7, the V gene TRBV6-5; D not certain. V was clipped by 4 bases and J by 9 bases, with 13 bases between them. The CDR3 sequence is 12 residues long. Germline V CDR1 and CDR2: MNHEY, SVGAGI. CDR3 sequence: CASSSFGKGQYF. DNA of the CDR3: TGTGCCAGCAGTTCCTTCGGCAAGGGGCAGTACTTC.

CDR3 in amino acids: CASTSGGTQYF. In DNA, the CDR3 is TGTGCCAGTACCTCGGGGGGCACCCAGTACTTC. The chain joins TRBV19 to TRBJ2-5; maybe TRBD2 (7 bases). V was shortened by 7 bases and J by 8 bases, with 11 bases between the two germline ends. The V gene's germline CDR1 is LNHDA and CDR2 SQIVND (reference sequence). There are 11 residues in the CDR3.

On this clone: Different DNA sequences within this sample yield the same CDR3. In nucleotides, the CDR3 is TGTGCCAGCAGCCTAGCGGGGGAGACCCAGTACTTC. Translation: CASSLAGETQYF. This chain joins TRBV13 and TRBJ2-5; 9 bases align to TRBD2. This CDR3 contains 12 residues. V lost 5 bases, J lost 5 bases, and 0 bases stayed unmatched. Germline CDR1 and CDR2: PRHDT and FYEKMQ (reference sequence).

V usage is TRBV28 and J usage is TRBJ2-7; D is uncertain. The CDR3 totals 14 residues. Germline V lookup: CDR1 MDHEN, CDR2 SYDVKM. Between the trimmed V and J ends, which lost 6 bases and 2 bases, there was a span of 14 bases. DNA for the CDR3: TGTGCCAGCAGCTCCCATGACGGAGCCTACGAGCAGTACTTC. It is translated as CASSSHDGAYEQYF.

The rearrangement links TRBV11-3 to TRBJ1-3, with TRBD1 identical over 7 bases. There are 16 residues in the CDR3. With V trimmed by 6 bases and J by 0 bases, 8 bases remained unmatched. The germline V gene encodes CDR1 SGHNT and CDR2 YENEEA. The CDR3 spells CASRRQGAISGNTIYF. CDR3 bases: TGTGCCAGCAGACGACAGGGTGCAATCTCTGGAAACACCATATATTTT.